This T cell receptor beta chain originates from a study of blood T cell repertoires in COVID-19. This CDR3 contains 14 residues. Germline CDR1 reads MNHEY; CDR2 reads SVGAGI. The V and J ends lost 6 bases and 11 bases respectively, with 22 bases between them. The data were produced by immunoSEQ multiplex PCR, yet TCRdb's version contains in-frame clones alone and is incomplete. The sample has approximately 280,000 clones, 80% to 95% seen once. This sequence joins TRBV6-5 and TRBJ1-1; tentative D call: TRBD1 (5 bases). The TCR was taken from a woman younger than 45 with COVID-19, enrolled during active disease. The specimen was peripheral blood. For the CDR3, the DNA is TGTGCCAGCAGACGGGACCATGGGAGGCCGTCGGCTTTCTTT. The encoded protein is CASRRDHGRPSAFF.